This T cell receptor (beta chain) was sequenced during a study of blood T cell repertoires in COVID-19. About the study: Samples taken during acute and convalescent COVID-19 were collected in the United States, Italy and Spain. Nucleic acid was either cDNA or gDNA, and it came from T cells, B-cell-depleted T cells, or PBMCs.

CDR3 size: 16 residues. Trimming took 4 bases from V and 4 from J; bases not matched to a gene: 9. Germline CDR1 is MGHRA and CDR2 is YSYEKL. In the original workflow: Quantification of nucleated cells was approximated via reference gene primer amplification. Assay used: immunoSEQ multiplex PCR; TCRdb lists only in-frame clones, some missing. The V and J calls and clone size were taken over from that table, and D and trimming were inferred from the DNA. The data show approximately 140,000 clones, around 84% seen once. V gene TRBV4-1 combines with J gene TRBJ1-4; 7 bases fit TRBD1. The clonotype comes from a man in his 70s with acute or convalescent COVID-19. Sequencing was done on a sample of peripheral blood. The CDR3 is CASSPRWTGFNEKLFF. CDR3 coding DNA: TGCGCCAGCAGCCCCCGATGGACAGGTTTTAATGAAAAACTGTTTTTT.